Below, 12 T cell receptor beta chains from the same sample are listed, as sequenced in a study of blood T cells in healthy people across ages. A second roughly 6 to 11 cycle PCR used barcoded and J-beta primers. TCRdb redid the calling of the 5' RACE reads with MiXCR, one entry per CDR3 protein. The repertoire holds roughly 1,500,000 distinct CDR3 sequences, with almost 35% as singletons. The sequenced sample consisted of blood. These receptors all stem from a woman aged 25 to 39 in good health.

This clonotype was seen at least ten times. The CDR3 protein is CSAISQVSSYNEQFF. CDR3 coding DNA: TGCAGTGCTATTTCTCAGGTCTCTTCGTACAATGAGCAGTTCTTC. The chain links TRBV20-1 to TRBJ2-1; D uncertain. CDR1 DFQATT and CDR2 SNEGSKA come from the germline V gene (reference sequence). The CDR3 spans 15 residues. Trimming took off 4 bases at V and 4 bases at J, with 17 bases between the two ends.

This clonotype was observed many times. The chain couples TRBV9 to TRBJ2-1; D is unresolved. The CDR3 runs to 15 residues. Germline CDR1 and CDR2: SGDLS and YYNGEE. Trimming removed 0 bases from V and 0 bases from J, with 7 bases in between. The CDR3: CASSVGPSSYNEQFF. The CDR3 DNA reads TGTGCCAGCAGCGTAGGCCCGAGCTCCTACAATGAGCAGTTCTTC.

This clonotype was counted only a few times. The chain combines TRBV7-2 with TRBJ2-5, with 11 bases identical to TRBD2. In germline, CDR1 is SGHTA, CDR2 FQGNSA. The CDR3 length is 13 residues. After removal of 5 bases from V and 11 bases from J, the junction contained 7 bases not matched to a gene. Here the CDR3 DNA reads TGTGCCAGCAGCCGACAACTAGCGGGGGAGCAGTACTTC. This gives the protein CASSRQLAGEQYF.

This chain links TRBV2 with TRBJ2-7; possible D gene TRBD1, 5 bases. The J call may not be correct, given that the DNA end is closer to TRBJ2-5. This CDR3 is 13 amino acids long. From germline, CDR1 is SNHLY and CDR2 FYNNEI. The CDR3 sequence: CASNWQGQETQYF. The CDR3 DNA reads as TGTGCCAGCAACTGGCAGGGCCAGGAGACCCAGTACTTC.

Comment on this clonotype: Relative to the germline gene, one junction end is altered; a read error may explain this. This chain links TRBV20-1 with TRBJ2-1; no clear D. The CDR3 is 15 residues long. Germline CDR1 is DFQATT and CDR2 is SNEGSKA (reference sequence). CDR3 protein: CSARDRAKYYKEQFF. The CDR3 DNA reads as TGCAGTGCTAGAGATCGAGCGAAATACTACAAGGAGCAGTTCTTC.

As concerns this clonotype: A junction boundary mismatches the germline segment, possibly from a read error. This chain links TRBV6-5 with TRBJ2-6; D unclear. The CDR3 contains 14 residues. Germline-derived CDR1 and CDR2 are MNHEY and SVGAGI. The CDR3 nucleotides are TGTGCCAGCAGTGTATACTCTGGGGTCAACGTCCTGACTTTC. The encoded protein is CASSVYSGVNVLTF.

The chain recombines TRBV4-2 with TRBJ2-5; D may match TRBD1 or TRBD2 (6 bases each). Germline CDR1 LGHNA, CDR2 YNFKEQ. CDR3 length equals 15 residues. Trimming left V 4 bases short and J 11 bases short, with 23 bases between. The CDR3 sequence is CASSPIEGGRDEQYF. CDR3 nucleotides: TGTGCCAGCAGCCCCATTGAGGGGGGTAGGGATGAGCAGTACTTC.

This clonotype appeared a few times. The genes are TRBV14 and TRBJ1-2; no definite D call. The germline V gene encodes CDR1 SGHDN and CDR2 FVKESK. This CDR3 has 14 residues. V gave up 1 base and J gave up 4 bases, with 10 bases separating them. CDR3 DNA: TGTGCCAGCAGCCAAGTGGGAGTCTCCTATGGCTACACCTTC. Protein: CASSQVGVSYGYTF. The full variable domain, rest sourced from reference TRBV14 and TRBJ1-2, is EAGVTQFPSHSVIEKGQTVTLRCDPISGHDNLYWYRRVMGKEIKFLLHFVKESKQDESGMPNNRFLAERTGGTYSTLKVQPAELEDSGVYFCASSQVGVSYGYTFGSGTRLTVV.

The CDR3 bases are TGTGCCAGCAGCTTGGGCCAGTCAGCGGCTGGTGAAAAACTGTTTTTT. This gives the protein CASSLGQSAAGEKLFF. The genes are TRBV7-9 and TRBJ1-4; D unclear. Trimming took off 3 bases at V and 7 bases at J, with 18 bases between the two ends. Germline assignment: CDR1 SEHNR and CDR2 FQNEAQ (reference sequence). The CDR3 sequence is 16 residues long.

This clonotype appeared a few times. The V gene is TRBV27, the J gene TRBJ2-5; TRBD2 matches 9 bases. From germline, CDR1 is MNHEY and CDR2 SMNVEV (reference sequence). Unmatched junction bases numbered 6, after V lost 3 bases and J lost 1 base. The CDR3 is made up of 16 amino acids. For the CDR3, the DNA is TGTGCCAGCAGTTTCGTTGGCGGGAGGGCCCAAGAGACCCAGTACTTC. Protein sequence: CASSFVGGRAQETQYF.

Comments on this clonotype: Relative to the germline gene, one junction end is altered; a read error may explain this. The chain links TRBV9 to TRBJ2-7, with 9 positions matching TRBD1. Germline V lookup: CDR1 SGDLS, CDR2 YYNGEE. There are 16 residues in the CDR3. The CDR3 sequence: CASSVAWGDRESEQYF. CDR3 nucleotide sequence: TGTGCCAGCAGCGTAGCCTGGGGGGACAGGGAATCCGAGCAGTACTTT.

V is TRBV5-1 and J is TRBJ2-3, with D uncertain. Per germline, CDR1 SGHRS and CDR2 YFSETQ. The CDR3 is made up of 13 amino acids. Between the trimmed V and J ends, which lost 2 bases and 2 bases, there was a span of 6 bases. The CDR3 is CASSFAVTDTQYF. The CDR3 nucleotides are TGCGCCAGCAGCTTCGCAGTCACAGATACGCAGTATTTT.